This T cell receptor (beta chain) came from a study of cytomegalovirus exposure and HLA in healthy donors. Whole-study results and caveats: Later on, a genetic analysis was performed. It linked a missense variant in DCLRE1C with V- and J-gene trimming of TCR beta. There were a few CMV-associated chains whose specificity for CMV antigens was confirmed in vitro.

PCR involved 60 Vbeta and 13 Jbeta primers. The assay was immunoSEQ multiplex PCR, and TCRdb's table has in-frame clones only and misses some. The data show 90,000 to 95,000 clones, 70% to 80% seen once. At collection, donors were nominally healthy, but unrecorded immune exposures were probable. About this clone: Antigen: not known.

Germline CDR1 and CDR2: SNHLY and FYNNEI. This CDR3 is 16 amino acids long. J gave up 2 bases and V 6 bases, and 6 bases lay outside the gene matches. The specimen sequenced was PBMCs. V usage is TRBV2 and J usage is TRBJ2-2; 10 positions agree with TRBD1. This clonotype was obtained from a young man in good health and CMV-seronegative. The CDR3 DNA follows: TGTGCCAGCAGGCCGGGACAGGGGTTAAACACCGGGGAGCTGTTTTTT. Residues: CASRPGQGLNTGELFF. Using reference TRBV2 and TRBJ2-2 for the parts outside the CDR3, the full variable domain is EPEVTQTPSHQVTQMGQEVILRCVPISNHLYFYWYRQILGQKVEFLVSFYNNEISEKSEIFDDQFSVERPDGSNFTLKIRSTKLEDSAMYFCASRPGQGLNTGELFFGEGSRLTVL.